The 19 T cell receptor beta chains below all came from one sample that was sequenced in a study of blood T cell repertoires in COVID-19 (TCRdb year 2020). Libraries were constructed by the immunoSEQ multiplex PCR assay. The immuneACCESS repertoire file appears here via TCRdb, limited to in-frame rearrangements. These files lack a portion of the clones; in checked studies, under half of the deficit traces to unresolved V genes, and the cause of the others is not known. In this sample the table shows about 110,000 clones, around 76% of which occur a single time. Of the sample, 3% to 4% is held by the ten largest clones. Sequencing input: peripheral blood. The receptors derive from a woman at least 80 years old with acute or convalescent COVID-19.

This chain joins TRBV18 and TRBJ2-5, with 8 bases aligning to TRBD1. In germline, CDR1 is KGHSH, CDR2 LQKENI. Trimming removed 5 bases from V and 2 bases from J; junction bases left unmatched: 1. The CDR3 sequence is 13 residues long. In DNA form, the CDR3 reads TGTGCCAGCTCAGGGACAGGTCAAGAGACCCAGTACTTC. Translating gives CASSGTGQETQYF. Full variable domain (remainder filled in from reference TRBV18 and TRBJ2-5): NAGVMQNPRHLVRRRGQEARLRCSPMKGHSHVYWYRQLPEEGLKFMVYLQKENIIDESGMPKERFSAEFPKEGPSILRIQQVVRGDSAAYFCASSGTGQETQYFGPGTRLLVL.

This clone was seen a few times. The chain links TRBV5-4 to TRBJ1-4, with 9 bases fitting TRBD1. The V segment lost 3 bases and the J segment 2 bases; nucleotides outside the gene matches: 5. Germline V lookup: CDR1 SGHNT, CDR2 YYREEE (reference sequence). This CDR3 region has 16 residues. The CDR3 nucleotides read TGTGCCAGCAGCTCGGGACAGGGATGGACTAATGAAAAACTGTTTTTT. Translation: CASSSGQGWTNEKLFF.

The chain links TRBV5-1 to TRBJ2-1; TRBD1 agrees at 7 bases. This CDR3 spans 17 amino acids. Germline loops: CDR1 SGHRS, CDR2 YFSETQ. The V gene end was trimmed by 4 bases and the J gene end by 4 bases; junction bases not matched to a gene: 14. The CDR3 loop is CASSGNPDRRPYNEQFF. CDR3 bases: TGCGCCAGCAGCGGGAACCCGGACAGGAGACCTTACAATGAGCAGTTCTTC.

The V and J genes are TRBV14 and TRBJ1-4; 9 bases map to TRBD1. Germline lookup yields CDR1 SGHDN and CDR2 FVKESK. The junction had 7 bases not matched to a gene; V was cut back by 4 bases and J by 4 bases. The CDR3 spans 16 residues. CDR3 nucleotides: TGTGCCAGCAGCCTTTCGGGACAGGGTCTTAATGAAAAACTGTTTTTT. As protein: CASSLSGQGLNEKLFF. Supplemented by reference TRBV14 and TRBJ1-4, the full variable domain reads EAGVTQFPSHSVIEKGQTVTLRCDPISGHDNLYWYRRVMGKEIKFLLHFVKESKQDESGMPNNRFLAERTGGTYSTLKVQPAELEDSGVYFCASSLSGQGLNEKLFFGSGTQLSVL.

The chain links TRBV30 to TRBJ2-1, with a weak D call TRBD1 (6 bases). The germline V and J ends were trimmed by 0 bases and 0 bases, with 9 bases remaining between them. CDR3 length: 15 residues. Germline CDR1 and CDR2: GTSNPN and SVGIG (reference sequence). CDR3 nucleotides: TGTGCCTGGAGTGTGGGACAAAGCTCCTACAATGAGCAGTTCTTC. It codes for CAWSVGQSSYNEQFF.

This clone has a single count. The V call is TRBV5-1, the J call TRBJ1-3; a weak D match, TRBD1 (6 bases). This CDR3 has 14 amino acids. V was trimmed by 4 bases and J by 1 base, leaving 9 bases between them. CDR1 and CDR2 (germline): SGHRS, YFSETQ. CDR3 sequence (DNA): TGCGCCAGCAGCGAACAGGGTTCTGGAAACACCATATATTTT. It is translated as CASSEQGSGNTIYF.

The chain carries TRBV29-1 and TRBJ1-2; possible D gene TRBD1, 6 bases. Per the germline V gene, CDR1 is SQVTM and CDR2 is ANQGSEA. The CDR3 is 15 amino acids. CDR3 loop: CTTSVDRKGLGGYTF. The CDR3 nucleotides are TGCACTACCTCGGTGGACAGAAAAGGTCTGGGTGGCTACACCTTC.

The CDR3 loop reads CASSSSTDTQYF. CDR3 nucleotides: TGTGCCAGCAGCTCTAGCACAGATACGCAGTATTTT. J is TRBJ2-3 and V is TRBV11-3; D remains ambiguous. Deletions cut 4 bases from V and 0 bases from J, with 2 bases between. Looked up from germline, CDR1 is SGHNT and CDR2 is YENEEA. This CDR3 spans 12 amino acids.

The chain recombines TRBV14 with TRBJ2-1; tentative D call: TRBD1 (6 bases). The length of the CDR3 is 13 residues. The V end was cut by 10 bases, the J end by 10 bases, with 20 bases between. In germline, CDR1 is SGHDN, CDR2 FVKESK. The CDR3 nucleotides are TGTGCCACCACCGGGGTTCGGGGACACGAGCAGTTCTTC. Translated: CATTGVRGHEQFF.

This clone was observed a few times. The V gene is TRBV5-1, the J gene TRBJ2-2, with D maybe TRBD1 (7 bases). Trimming took 4 bases from V and 4 from J, leaving 17 bases between them. This CDR3 comprises 16 residues. Germline V gives CDR1 SGHRS, CDR2 YFSETQ. CDR3 nucleotides: TGCGCCAGCAGCGTACAGGGGCTGGGGGGCACCGGGGAGCTGTTTTTT. It translates to CASSVQGLGGTGELFF.

The rearrangement uses TRBV6-1 and TRBJ2-1; the match to TRBD2 covers 12 bases. This CDR3 region has 17 residues. Germline V gives CDR1 MNHNS, CDR2 SASEGT. Losses at the gene ends were 3 bases for V and 6 bases for J; bases not matched to a gene: 9. This CDR3 is CASSDPGLAGWSNEQFF. CDR3 nucleotides: TGTGCCAGCAGTGACCCCGGACTAGCGGGATGGTCCAATGAGCAGTTCTTC.

The V gene is TRBV11-3, the J gene TRBJ2-1; D gene unclear. The CDR3 runs 17 residues. The germline V gene encodes CDR1 SGHNT and CDR2 YENEEA. V lost 5 bases, J lost 0 bases, and 17 bases lay in between. The CDR3 sequence: CASSLSTAPSSYNEQFF. The CDR3 nucleotides are TGTGCCAGCAGCCTAAGTACTGCCCCAAGCTCCTACAATGAGCAGTTCTTC.

The chain has TRBV7-2 and TRBJ2-3; D not resolved. CDR1 and CDR2 from the germline V gene are SGHTA and FQGNSA. Trimming removed 3 bases from V and 2 bases from J, with 12 bases in between. This CDR3 region has 15 residues. CDR3 region: CASSLVMSPTDTQYF. The CDR3, as DNA: TGTGCCAGCAGCTTGGTCATGAGCCCCACAGATACGCAGTATTTT.

This clone was seen once. The CDR3 here is CASSLSSSIFSAFF. CDR3 coding DNA: TGTGCCAGCAGCTTAAGCAGCTCGATCTTTAGCGCTTTCTTT. The V and J genes are TRBV7-2 and TRBJ1-1; D ambiguous. Germline V CDR1 and CDR2: SGHTA, FQGNSA. Trimming took off 2 bases at V and 11 bases at J, with 18 bases between the two ends. The CDR3 sequence is 14 residues long. Variable domain in full (rest from reference TRBV7-2 and TRBJ1-1): GAGVSQSPSNKVTEKGKDVELRCDPISGHTALYWYRQSLGQGLEFLIYFQGNSAPDKSGLPSDRFSAERTGGSVSTLTIQRTQQEDSAVYLCASSLSSSIFSAFFGQGTRLTVV.

This clone has a single count. The chain combines TRBV19 with TRBJ2-5; 7 bases align to TRBD1. Germline CDR1 reads LNHDA; CDR2 reads SQIVND (reference sequence). This CDR3 comprises 14 residues. Germline trimming cut 1 base from V and 2 bases from J; bases unmatched to any gene: 1. The CDR3 spells CASSIVRGQETQYF. The DNA of the CDR3 is TGTGCCAGTAGTATAGTCAGGGGGCAAGAGACCCAGTACTTC.

This sequence joins TRBV2 and TRBJ2-3, with 14 bases aligning to TRBD2. Per the germline V gene, CDR1 is SNHLY and CDR2 is FYNNEI. The CDR3 totals 16 residues. Trimming cost V 6 bases and J 1 base; bases outside gene matches: 3. The CDR3 here is CASRTSGGARTDTQYF. Here the CDR3 DNA reads TGTGCCAGCAGGACTAGCGGGGGGGCGCGCACAGATACGCAGTATTTT.

The chain links TRBV14 to TRBJ2-2; 12 bases are a match to TRBD2. Germline V gene lookup returns CDR1 SGHDN and CDR2 FVKESK. CDR3 size: 18 residues. Unmatched junction bases numbered 11, after V lost 2 bases and J lost 7 bases. CDR3 residues: CASSQTRSSGRAGGELFF. The CDR3, as DNA: TGTGCCAGCAGCCAAACAAGGTCTAGCGGGAGGGCCGGCGGGGAGCTGTTTTTT.

The chain combines TRBV27 with TRBJ2-3; 7 bases match TRBD2. CDR1 and CDR2 (germline): MNHEY, SMNVEV (reference sequence). The CDR3 consists of 17 residues. J lost 0 bases, V lost 1 base, and 7 bases had no gene match. The CDR3 DNA follows: TGTGCCAGCAGTTTATTTCCTAGCGGAGCTAGCACAGATACGCAGTATTTT. This codes for CASSLFPSGASTDTQYF.

The chain links TRBV7-2 to TRBJ1-3; D is perhaps TRBD1 (6 bases). The CDR3 covers 14 residues. V was clipped by 3 bases and J by 3 bases, with 9 bases between them. Germline assignment: CDR1 SGHTA and CDR2 FQGNSA. The CDR3 is CASSLTGVGNTIYF. CDR3 DNA: TGTGCCAGCAGCTTGACAGGAGTTGGAAACACCATATATTTT.